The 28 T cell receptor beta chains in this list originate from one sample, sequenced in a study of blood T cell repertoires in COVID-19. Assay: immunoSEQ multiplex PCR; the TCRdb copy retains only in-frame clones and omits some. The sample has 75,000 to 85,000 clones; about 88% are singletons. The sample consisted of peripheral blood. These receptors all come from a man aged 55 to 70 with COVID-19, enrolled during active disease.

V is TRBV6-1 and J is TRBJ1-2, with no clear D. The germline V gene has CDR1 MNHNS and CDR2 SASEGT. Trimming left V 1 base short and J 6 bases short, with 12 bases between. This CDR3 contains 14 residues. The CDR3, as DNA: TGTGCCAGCAGTGAAGGGGCAGGATATAATGGCTACACCTTC. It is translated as CASSEGAGYNGYTF.

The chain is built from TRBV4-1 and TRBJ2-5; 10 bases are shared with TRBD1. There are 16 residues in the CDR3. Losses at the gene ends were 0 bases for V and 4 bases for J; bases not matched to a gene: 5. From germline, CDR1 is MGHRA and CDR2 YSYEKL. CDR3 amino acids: CASSQEGTGVGETQYF. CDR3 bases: TGCGCCAGCAGCCAAGAAGGGACAGGGGTAGGAGAGACCCAGTACTTC.

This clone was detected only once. The CDR3 coding sequence is TGTGCCAGCAGCTTGCAGGGATTAGGCGAGCAGTACTTC. It yields the protein CASSLQGLGEQYF. The chain joins TRBV11-1 to TRBJ2-7; perhaps TRBD1 as D (5 bases). The V end was cut by 3 bases, the J end by 6 bases, with 12 bases between. There are 13 residues in the CDR3. Germline values: CDR1 SGHAT, CDR2 FQDESV (reference sequence).

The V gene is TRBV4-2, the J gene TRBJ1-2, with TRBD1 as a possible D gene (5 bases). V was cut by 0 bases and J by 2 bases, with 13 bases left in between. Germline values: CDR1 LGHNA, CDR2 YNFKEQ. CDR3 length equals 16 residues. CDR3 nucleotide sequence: TGTGCCAGCAGCCAAGATCCGTCGGGGGAAAACTATGGCTACACCTTC. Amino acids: CASSQDPSGENYGYTF.

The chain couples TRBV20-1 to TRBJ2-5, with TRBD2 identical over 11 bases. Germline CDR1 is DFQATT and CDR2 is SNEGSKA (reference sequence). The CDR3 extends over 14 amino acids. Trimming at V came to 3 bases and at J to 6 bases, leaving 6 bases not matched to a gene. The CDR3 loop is CSASPTSGAKTQYF. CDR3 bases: TGCAGTGCTAGTCCGACTAGCGGGGCCAAGACCCAGTACTTC.

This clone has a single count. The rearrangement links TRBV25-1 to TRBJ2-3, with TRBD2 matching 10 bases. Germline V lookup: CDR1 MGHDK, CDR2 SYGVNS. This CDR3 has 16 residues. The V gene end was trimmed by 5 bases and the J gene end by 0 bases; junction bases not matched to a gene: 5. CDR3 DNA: TGTGCCAGCAGTAAAACTAGCGGGGCTAGCACAGATACGCAGTATTTT. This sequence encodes CASSKTSGASTDTQYF.

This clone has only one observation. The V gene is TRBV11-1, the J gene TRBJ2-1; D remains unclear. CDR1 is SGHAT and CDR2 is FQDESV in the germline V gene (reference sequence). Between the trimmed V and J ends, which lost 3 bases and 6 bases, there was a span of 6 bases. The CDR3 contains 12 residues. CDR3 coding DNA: TGTGCCAGCAGCTTTCCCAGCAATGAGCAGTTCTTC. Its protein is CASSFPSNEQFF.

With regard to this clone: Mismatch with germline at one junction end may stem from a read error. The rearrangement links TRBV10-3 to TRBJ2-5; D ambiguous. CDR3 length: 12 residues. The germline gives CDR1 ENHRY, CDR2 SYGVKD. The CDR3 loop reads CAISENQAVLDF. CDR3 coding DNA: TGTGCCATCAGTGAAAATCAGGCAGTCCTTGACTTC.

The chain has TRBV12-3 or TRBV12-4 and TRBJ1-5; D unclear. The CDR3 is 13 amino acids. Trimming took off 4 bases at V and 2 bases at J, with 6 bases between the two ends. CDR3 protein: CASSSQGNQPQHF. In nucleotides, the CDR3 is TGTGCCAGCAGTTCTCAGGGCAATCAGCCCCAGCATTTT.

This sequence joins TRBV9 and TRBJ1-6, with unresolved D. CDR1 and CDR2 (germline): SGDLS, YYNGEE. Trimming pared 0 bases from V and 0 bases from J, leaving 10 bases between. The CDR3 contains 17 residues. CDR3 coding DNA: TGTGCCAGCAGCGTAGGGCAGGCGAGCTCCTATAATTCACCCCTCCACTTT. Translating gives CASSVGQASSYNSPLHF.

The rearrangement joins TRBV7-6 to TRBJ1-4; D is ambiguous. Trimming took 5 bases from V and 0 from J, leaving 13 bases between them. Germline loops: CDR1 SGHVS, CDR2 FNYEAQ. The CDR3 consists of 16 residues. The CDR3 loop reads CASSPPLDSTNEKLFF. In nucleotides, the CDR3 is TGTGCCAGCAGCCCCCCCCTCGACTCAACTAATGAAAAACTGTTTTTT.

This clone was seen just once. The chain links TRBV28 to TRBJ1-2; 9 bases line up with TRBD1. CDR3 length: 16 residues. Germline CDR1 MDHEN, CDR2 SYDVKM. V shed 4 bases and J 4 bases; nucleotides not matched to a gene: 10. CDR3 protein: CASSSLTGTGTYGYTF. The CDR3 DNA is TGTGCCAGCAGTTCATTAACCGGGACAGGGACCTATGGCTACACCTTC.

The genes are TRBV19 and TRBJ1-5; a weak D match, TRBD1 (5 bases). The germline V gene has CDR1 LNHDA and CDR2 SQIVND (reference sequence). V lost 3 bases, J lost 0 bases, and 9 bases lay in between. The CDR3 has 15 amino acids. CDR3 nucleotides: TGTGCCAGTAGTATGGGGACTCATAGCAATCAGCCCCAGCATTTT. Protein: CASSMGTHSNQPQHF.

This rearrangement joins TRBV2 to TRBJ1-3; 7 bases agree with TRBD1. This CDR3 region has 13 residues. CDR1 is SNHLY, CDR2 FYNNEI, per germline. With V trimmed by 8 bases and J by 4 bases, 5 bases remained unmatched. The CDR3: CASQTGIGNTIYF. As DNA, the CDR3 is TGTGCCAGCCAGACAGGGATCGGAAACACCATATATTTT.

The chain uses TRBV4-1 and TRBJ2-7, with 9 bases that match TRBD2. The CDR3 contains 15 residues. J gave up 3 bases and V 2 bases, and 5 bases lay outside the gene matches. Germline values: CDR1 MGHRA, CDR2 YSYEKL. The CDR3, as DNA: TGCGCCAGCAGCCAACCGGGACTAGCTTTCTACGAGCAGTACTTC. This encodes CASSQPGLAFYEQYF.

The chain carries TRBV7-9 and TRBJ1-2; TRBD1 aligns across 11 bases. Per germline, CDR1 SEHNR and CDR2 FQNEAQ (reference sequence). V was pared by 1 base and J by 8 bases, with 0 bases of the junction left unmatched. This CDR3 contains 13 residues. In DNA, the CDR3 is TGTGCCAGCAGCTTAGGGACAGGGGGCGGCTACACCTTC. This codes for CASSLGTGGGYTF.

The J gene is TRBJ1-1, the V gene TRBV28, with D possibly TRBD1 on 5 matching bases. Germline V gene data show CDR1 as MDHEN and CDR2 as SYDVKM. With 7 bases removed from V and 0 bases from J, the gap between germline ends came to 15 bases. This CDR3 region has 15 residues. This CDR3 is CASIRGGRVNTEAFF. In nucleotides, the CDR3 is TGTGCCAGCATAAGGGGTGGACGCGTGAACACTGAAGCTTTCTTT.

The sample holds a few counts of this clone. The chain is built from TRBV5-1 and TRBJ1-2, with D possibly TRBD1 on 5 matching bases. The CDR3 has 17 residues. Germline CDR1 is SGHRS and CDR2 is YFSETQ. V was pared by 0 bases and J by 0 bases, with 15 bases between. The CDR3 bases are TGCGCCAGCAGCTTGGAAGGCGGGGACTACACTAACTATGGCTACACCTTC. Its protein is CASSLEGGDYTNYGYTF.

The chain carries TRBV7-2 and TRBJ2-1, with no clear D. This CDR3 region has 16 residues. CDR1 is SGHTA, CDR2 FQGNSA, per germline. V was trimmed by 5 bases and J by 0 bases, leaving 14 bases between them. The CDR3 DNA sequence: TGTGCCAGCAGCGGCCGAGGAAAATTCTCCTACAATGAGCAGTTCTTC. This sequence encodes CASSGRGKFSYNEQFF.

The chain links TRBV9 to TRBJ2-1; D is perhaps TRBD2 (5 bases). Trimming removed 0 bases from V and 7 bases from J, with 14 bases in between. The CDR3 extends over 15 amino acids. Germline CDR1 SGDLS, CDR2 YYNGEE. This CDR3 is CASSVDTLTGNEQFF. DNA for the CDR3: TGTGCCAGCAGCGTAGATACATTGACGGGGAATGAGCAGTTCTTC.

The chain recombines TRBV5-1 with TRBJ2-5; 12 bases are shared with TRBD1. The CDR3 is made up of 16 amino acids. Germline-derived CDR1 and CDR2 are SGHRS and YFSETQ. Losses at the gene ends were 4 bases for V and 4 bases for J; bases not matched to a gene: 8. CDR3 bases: TGCGCCAGCAGCCGGACGGGACAGGGGGCAAGAGAGACCCAGTACTTC. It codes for CASSRTGQGARETQYF.

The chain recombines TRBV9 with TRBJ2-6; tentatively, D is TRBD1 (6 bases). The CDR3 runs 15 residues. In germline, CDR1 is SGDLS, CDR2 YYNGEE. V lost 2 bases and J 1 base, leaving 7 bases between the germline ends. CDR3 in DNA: TGTGCCAGCAGCGTCCAGGGGTCTGGGGCCAACGTCCTGACTTTC. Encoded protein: CASSVQGSGANVLTF.

The CDR3 region has the DNA TGTGCCAGCACCCCTGGAGCCTCGTGGATGGGTGTAGTCACTGAAGCTTTCTTT. This codes for CASTPGASWMGVVTEAFF. The chain employs TRBV27 and TRBJ1-1; D not certain. This CDR3 is built from 18 residues. V shed 7 bases and J shed 4 bases, with 28 bases lying between them. Germline V gives CDR1 MNHEY, CDR2 SMNVEV (reference sequence).

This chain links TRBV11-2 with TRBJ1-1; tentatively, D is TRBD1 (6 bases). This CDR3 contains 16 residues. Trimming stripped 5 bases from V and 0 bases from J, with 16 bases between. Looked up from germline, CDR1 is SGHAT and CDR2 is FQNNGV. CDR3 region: CASSPSLGHLNTEAFF. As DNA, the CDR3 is TGTGCCAGCAGCCCTTCCCTGGGACACCTGAACACTGAAGCTTTCTTT.

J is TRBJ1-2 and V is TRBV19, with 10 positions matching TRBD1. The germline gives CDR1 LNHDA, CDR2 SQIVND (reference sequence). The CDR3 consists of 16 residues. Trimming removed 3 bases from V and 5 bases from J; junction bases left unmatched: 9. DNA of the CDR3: TGTGCCAGTAGTATGAGGGTCGGGACAGGGGAATATGGCTACACCTTC. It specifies CASSMRVGTGEYGYTF.

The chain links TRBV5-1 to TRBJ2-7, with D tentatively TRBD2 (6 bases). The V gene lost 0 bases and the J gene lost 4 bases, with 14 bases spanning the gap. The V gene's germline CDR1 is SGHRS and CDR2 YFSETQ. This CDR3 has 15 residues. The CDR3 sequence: CASSLAQGGGYEQYF. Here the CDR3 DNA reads TGCGCCAGCAGCTTGGCCCAGGGTGGGGGGTACGAGCAGTACTTC.

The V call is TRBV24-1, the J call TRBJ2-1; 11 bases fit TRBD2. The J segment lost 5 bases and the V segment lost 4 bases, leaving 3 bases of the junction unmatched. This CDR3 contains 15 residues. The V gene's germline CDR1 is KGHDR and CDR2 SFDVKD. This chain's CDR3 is CATSELAGDHNEQFF. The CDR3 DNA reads TGTGCCACCAGTGAACTAGCGGGAGACCACAATGAGCAGTTCTTC.

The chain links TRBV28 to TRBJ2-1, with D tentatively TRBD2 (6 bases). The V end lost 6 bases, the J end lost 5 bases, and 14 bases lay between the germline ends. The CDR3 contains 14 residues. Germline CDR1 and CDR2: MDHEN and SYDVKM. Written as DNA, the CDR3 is TGTGCCAGCAGGGAGGGGCGGCACGACAATGAGCAGTTCTTC. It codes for CASREGRHDNEQFF.